Presented here are 6 T cell receptor beta chains from one specimen sequenced in a study of cytomegalovirus exposure and HLA in healthy donors. PCR was performed using 60 Vbeta and 13 Jbeta primers. Clones were read by immunoSEQ multiplex PCR, and TCRdb kept only the in-frame ones, dropping some. This table holds over 200,000 clones, more than 60% found once. The sequenced sample consisted of PBMCs. The source of these receptors is a woman aged 30 to 39 in good health and CMV-seronegative.

The chain recombines TRBV4-1 with TRBJ1-1; the D is unclear. V lost 3 bases and J 0 bases, leaving 11 bases between the germline ends. The CDR3 is 15 residues long. Germline values: CDR1 MGHRA, CDR2 YSYEKL. DNA for the CDR3: TGCGCCAGCAGCCAGCCGACATACATGAACACTGAAGCTTTCTTT. Translating gives CASSQPTYMNTEAFF.

The chain has TRBV21-1 and TRBJ1-1. TRBV21-1 is annotated as a pseudogene. The CDR3 runs to 14 residues. The CDR3 DNA follows: TGTGCCAGCAGCAACTGGGGGGTTAACACTGAAGCTTTCTTT. It codes for CASSNWGVNTEAFF.

V usage is TRBV4-1 and J usage is TRBJ2-1; 8 nucleotides align to TRBD2. Trimming cost V 1 base and J 5 bases; bases outside gene matches: 4. The length of the CDR3 is 15 residues. The germline V gene has CDR1 MGHRA and CDR2 YSYEKL. The CDR3 loop reads CASSQASGYNNEQFF. The CDR3 nucleotides read TGCGCCAGCAGCCAAGCTAGCGGGTATAACAATGAGCAGTTCTTC.

CDR3 region: CASSVFSSGGYTDTQYF. CDR3 coding DNA: TGTGCCAGCAGCGTATTTTCCAGCGGGGGGTACACAGATACGCAGTATTTT. The chain joins TRBV9 to TRBJ2-3; 9 positions match TRBD2. Germline V CDR1 and CDR2: SGDLS, YYNGEE. CDR3 length equals 17 residues. J lost 2 bases, V lost 1 base, and 8 bases had no gene match.

This chain uses TRBV29-1 with TRBJ1-1; unclear D gene. Trimming shortened V by 5 bases and J by 3 bases, and 10 bases separated the two germline ends. This CDR3 region has 12 residues. CDR1 is SQVTM and CDR2 is ANQGSEA in the germline V gene. CDR3 in DNA: TGCAGCGTTCCAGGTCTATACACTGAAGCTTTCTTT. This gives the protein CSVPGLYTEAFF.

The chain carries TRBV30 and TRBJ1-2; TRBD1 aligns across 9 bases. The CDR3 covers 16 residues. Losses at the gene ends were 1 base for V and 6 bases for J; bases not matched to a gene: 12. Per germline, CDR1 GTSNPN and CDR2 SVGIG (reference sequence). The CDR3 sequence: CAWSAGSSGTGNGYTF. CDR3 coding DNA: TGTGCCTGGAGTGCCGGTTCCTCCGGGACAGGGAATGGCTACACCTTC.